This T cell receptor (beta chain) was captured by sequencing in a study of beta chain features in type 1 diabetes. A sort by CD45RO/CCR7/CD25/CD127/CD95/CD27 yielded CD4+ naive, central memory, regulatory and stem cell-like memory cells. V shed 10 bases and J shed 4 bases, with 19 bases lying between them. CDR1 is MNHEY, CDR2 SVGAGI, per germline. This CDR3 has 14 residues. The study reverse transcribed the entire isolated RNA, so it sequenced expressed TCRB transcripts. Repertoires were generated with immunoSEQ multiplex PCR, while TCRdb's copy carries only in-frame clones and drops some. The top ten clones hold approximately 0.99% of a sample with around 290,000 clones, 7% to 9% of them seen once.

The chain uses TRBV6-5 and TRBJ1-1, with D possibly being TRBD1 (6 bases). Sequences were obtained from central memory CD4+ T cells from blood. The clonotype comes from a woman aged 18 to 35 in good health. The CDR3 DNA sequence: TGTGCCACGCACAGGGTCAATTGGGCCACTGAAGCTTTCTTT. Translating it yields CATHRVNWATEAFF.